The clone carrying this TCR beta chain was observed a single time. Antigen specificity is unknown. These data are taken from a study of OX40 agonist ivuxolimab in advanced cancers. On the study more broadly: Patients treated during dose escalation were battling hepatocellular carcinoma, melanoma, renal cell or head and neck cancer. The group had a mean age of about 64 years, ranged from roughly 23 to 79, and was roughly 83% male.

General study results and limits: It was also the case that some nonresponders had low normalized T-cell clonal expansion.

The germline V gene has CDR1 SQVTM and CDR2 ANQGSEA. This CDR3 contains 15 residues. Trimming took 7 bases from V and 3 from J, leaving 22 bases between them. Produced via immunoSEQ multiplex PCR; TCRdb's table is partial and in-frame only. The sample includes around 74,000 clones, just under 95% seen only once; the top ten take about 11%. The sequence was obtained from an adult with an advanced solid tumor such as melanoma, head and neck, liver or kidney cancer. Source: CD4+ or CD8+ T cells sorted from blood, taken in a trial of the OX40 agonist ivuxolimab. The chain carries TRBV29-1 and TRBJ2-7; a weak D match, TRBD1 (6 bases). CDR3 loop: CSAVSLVQGIYEQYF. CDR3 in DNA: TGCAGCGCCGTATCCCTGGTGCAGGGGATCTACGAGCAGTACTTC.